This T cell receptor (beta chain) came from a study of T cells in Graves' hyperthyroidism and ophthalmopathy. The diagnoses drew upon clinical symptoms, serum thyroxine and TRAb, thyroid ultrasound and orbital computed tomography. RNA transcripts were the template for amplifying TCR beta CDR3 regions. During a first-round RT-PCR of the TCR CDR3, the HTBI primer set was used. TCRdb reprocessed the multiplex PCR reads with MiXCR, giving one entry per CDR3 protein. The sample has fewer than 650,000 distinct CDR3 sequences, roughly 15% seen once. This clonotype was recorded at least ten times. CDR1 and CDR2 (germline): LNHDA, SQIVND (reference sequence). The V segment lost 10 bases and the J segment 0 bases; nucleotides outside the gene matches: 5. The CDR3 is made up of 13 amino acids.

The sample consisted of blood. The V call is TRBV19, the J call TRBJ2-7; TRBD1 agrees at 8 bases. This receptor was taken from a woman aged 40 to 50 with Graves' ophthalmopathy. CDR3 DNA: TGTGCCACCGGACAGGGCGGCTCCTACGAGCAGTACTTC. Residues: CATGQGGSYEQYF.